This T cell receptor (beta chain) was profiled in a study of blood T cell repertoires in COVID-19. Study overall: COVID-19 samples collected from the United States, Italy and Spain covered acute and convalescent phases. PBMCs, B-cell-depleted T cells, or T cells provided the cDNA or gDNA that made up the material.

As originally analysed: How many nucleated cells were present was estimated from reference gene primer amplification. The assay was immunoSEQ multiplex PCR, and TCRdb's table has in-frame clones only and misses some. Clone size and V and J calls were adopted from that table, with D and trimming inferred from the DNA. This sample has a few hundred thousand clones, with around 84% found just once. The receptor was isolated from an elderly woman with active or convalescent COVID-19. Sequencing input: peripheral blood.

CDR3 sequence (DNA): TGTGCCAGCAGCTGGGACAGGACTCGGAATAGCTACACCTTC. Translation: CASSWDRTRNSYTF. V gene TRBV6-5 combines with J gene TRBJ1-2, with 8 bases aligning to TRBD1. Germline CDR1 and CDR2: MNHEY and SVGAGI. This CDR3 is 14 amino acids long. The V and J ends lost 6 bases and 9 bases, in that order; junction bases with no gene match: 12.